These T cell receptor beta chains were read from a single sample in a study of regulatory T cells in long-lasting Graves disease. TCRdb recomputed calls from the multiplex PCR reads with MiXCR, one row per CDR3 protein. The table has 350,000 to 450,000 distinct CDR3 sequences, 20% to 25% seen once. The sequencing here drew on peripheral blood mononuclear cells (PBMCs), taken when the disease was refractory, from a patient treated with antithyroid drugs. The receptor source for this set is a woman between 40 and 50 years old with Graves disease. Each CDR3 is given with its conserved first and last residue. A D gene is named only where the DNA matches it firmly. Size tells how often a clone was seen (once, few, many) or the class of an expanded clone, and some rows leave it out.

clone size: .
CDR3 length: 12
J gene: TRBJ2-3
D gene: .
V gene: TRBV6-2/TRBV6-3
CDR3 DNA: TGTGCCAGCAGCCCCTATGGGGATACGCAGTATTTT
CDR3 protein: CASSPYGDTQYF

clone size: .
CDR3 length: 12
J gene: TRBJ2-2
D gene: .
V gene: TRBV20-1
CDR3 DNA: TGCAGTGCTAGAGATCCCACCGGGGAGCTGTTTTTT
CDR3 protein: CSARDPTGELFF

clone size: many
CDR3 length: 14
J gene: TRBJ2-7
D gene: TRBD1
V gene: TRBV11-1
CDR3 DNA: TGTGCCAGCAGCAGCCGGGACAGGGGGCACGAGCAGTACTTC
CDR3 protein: CASSSRDRGHEQYF

clone size: many
CDR3 length: 13
J gene: TRBJ1-1
D gene: TRBD1
V gene: TRBV29-1
CDR3 DNA: TGCAGCGTTGGGACAGGGAAGAACACTGAAGCTTTCTTT
CDR3 protein: CSVGTGKNTEAFF

clone size: few
CDR3 length: 14
J gene: TRBJ2-1
D gene: TRBD2
V gene: TRBV20-1
CDR3 DNA: TGCAGTGCTAGGCGGGAGGGCCTCTACAATGAGCAGTTCTTC
CDR3 protein: CSARREGLYNEQFF

clone size: .
CDR3 length: 12
J gene: TRBJ2-5
D gene: .
V gene: TRBV18
CDR3 DNA: TGTGCCTGCTCACCTAAGCAAGAGACCCAGTACTTC
CDR3 protein: CACSPKQETQYF

clone size: many
CDR3 length: 15
J gene: TRBJ2-7
D gene: TRBD2
V gene: TRBV11-2
CDR3 DNA: TGTGCCAGCAGCTTAGGGGCGGGAGATACCTACGAGCAGTACTTC
CDR3 protein: CASSLGAGDTYEQYF

clone size: many
CDR3 length: 17
J gene: TRBJ2-4
D gene: .
V gene: TRBV28
CDR3 DNA: TGTGCCAGCAGTTGGTTTCCTCTGAGCCGAGCCAAAAACATTCAGTACTTC
CDR3 protein: CASSWFPLSRAKNIQYF

clone size: .
CDR3 length: 17
J gene: TRBJ2-7
D gene: .
V gene: TRBV7-9
CDR3 DNA: TGTGCCAGCAGCGCTTTTCTAGCCGACGACACCTACTACGAGCAGTACTTC
CDR3 protein: CASSAFLADDTYYEQYF

clone size: many
CDR3 length: 14
J gene: TRBJ2-7
D gene: .
V gene: TRBV20-1
CDR3 DNA: TGCAGTGCTAGAAACCGGGACGCATCCTACGAGCAGTACTTC
CDR3 protein: CSARNRDASYEQYF

clone size: .
CDR3 length: 18
J gene: TRBJ2-3
D gene: TRBD2
V gene: TRBV20-1
CDR3 DNA: TGCAGTGCTAGGGGGACGTTGGGTCCAGCGGGACTTACAGATACGCAGTATTTT
CDR3 protein: CSARGTLGPAGLTDTQYF

clone size: .
CDR3 length: 12
J gene: TRBJ2-1
D gene: .
V gene: TRBV20-1
CDR3 DNA: TGCAGTGCCCCCATGTTTTCGGGTGAGCAGTTCTTC
CDR3 protein: CSAPMFSGEQFF

clone size: .
CDR3 length: 18
J gene: TRBJ2-7
D gene: TRBD2
V gene: TRBV28
CDR3 DNA: TGTGCCAGCAGTTTGTCCGGGACTAGCGGGAGGGATACCTACGAGCAGTACTTC
CDR3 protein: CASSLSGTSGRDTYEQYF

clone size: few
CDR3 length: 13
J gene: TRBJ1-5
D gene: .
V gene: TRBV10-3
CDR3 DNA: TGTGCCATCAGTGATGAGGGGGGCCAGCCCCAGCATTTT
CDR3 protein: CAISDEGGQPQHF

clone size: many
CDR3 length: 12
J gene: TRBJ2-5
D gene: .
V gene: TRBV2
CDR3 DNA: TGTGCCAGCCGGGAATTACAAGAGACCCAGTACTTC
CDR3 protein: CASRELQETQYF

clone size: .
CDR3 length: 14
J gene: TRBJ2-3
D gene: .
V gene: TRBV28
CDR3 DNA: TGTGCCAGCAGCCATGCCGTCGCGAGATATACGCAGTATTTT
CDR3 protein: CASSHAVARYTQYF

clone size: many
CDR3 length: 14
J gene: TRBJ1-4
D gene: TRBD1
V gene: TRBV28
CDR3 DNA: TGTGCCAGCAGTCCCAGGGGGGTTCGGGAAAAACTGTTTTTT
CDR3 protein: CASSPRGVREKLFF

clone size: many
CDR3 length: 13
J gene: TRBJ2-5
D gene: .
V gene: TRBV29-1
CDR3 DNA: TGCAGCGAGTACCGACAGGGAGGAGAGACCCAGTACTTC
CDR3 protein: CSEYRQGGETQYF

clone size: many
CDR3 length: 13
J gene: TRBJ1-6
D gene: .
V gene: TRBV27
CDR3 DNA: TGTGCCAGCAGCGGGCAGGGCCAGGCACCCCTCCACTTT
CDR3 protein: CASSGQGQAPLHF

clone size: .
CDR3 length: 16
J gene: TRBJ1-1
D gene: TRBD1
V gene: TRBV4-1
CDR3 DNA: TGCGCCAGCAGCCTTTACCCCGGGACAGACAACACTGAAGCTTTCTTT
CDR3 protein: CASSLYPGTDNTEAFF

clone size: .
CDR3 length: 14
J gene: TRBJ2-3
D gene: .
V gene: TRBV5-6
CDR3 DNA: TGTGCCAGCAGCGAACCGGGACACACAGATACGCAGTATTTT
CDR3 protein: CASSEPGHTDTQYF

clone size: many
CDR3 length: 14
J gene: TRBJ1-1
D gene: .
V gene: TRBV25-1
CDR3 DNA: TGTGCCAGCCGGAGGGGGGCGAGAGGCACTGAAGCTTTCTTT
CDR3 protein: CASRRGARGTEAFF

clone size: .
CDR3 length: 16
J gene: TRBJ2-2
D gene: .
V gene: TRBV25-1
CDR3 DNA: TGTGCCAGCAGTGAATGGAGGGGGAGTAACACCGGGGAGCTGTTTTTT
CDR3 protein: CASSEWRGSNTGELFF

clone size: many
CDR3 length: 17
J gene: TRBJ2-5
D gene: .
V gene: TRBV27
CDR3 DNA: TGTGCCAGCAGCCCCGTACTAGCAGCTAATCTCAAAGAGACCCAGTACTTC
CDR3 protein: CASSPVLAANLKETQYF

clone size: few
CDR3 length: 14
J gene: TRBJ2-2
D gene: TRBD2
V gene: TRBV6-5
CDR3 DNA: TGTGCCAGCAGTTACGGACTAGTTTCTGGGGAGCTGTTTTTT
CDR3 protein: CASSYGLVSGELFF

clone size: many
CDR3 length: 13
J gene: TRBJ1-2
D gene: .
V gene: TRBV2
CDR3 DNA: TGTGCCAGCAGCCAGGAAACAGTTTATGGCTACACCTTC
CDR3 protein: CASSQETVYGYTF

clone size: .
CDR3 length: 13
J gene: TRBJ2-2
D gene: .
V gene: TRBV11-3
CDR3 DNA: TGTGCCAGCAGCTTTGGGCACTCCGGGGAGCTGTTTTTT
CDR3 protein: CASSFGHSGELFF

clone size: .
CDR3 length: 13
J gene: TRBJ2-2
D gene: .
V gene: TRBV15
CDR3 DNA: TGTGCCACCAGTTGGGGGAACACCGGGGAGCTGTTTTTT
CDR3 protein: CATSWGNTGELFF

clone size: many
CDR3 length: 13
J gene: TRBJ2-7
D gene: .
V gene: TRBV20-1
CDR3 DNA: TGCAGTGCTAGGGATGGGAGGAGTTACGAGCAGTACTTC
CDR3 protein: CSARDGRSYEQYF

clone size: few
CDR3 length: 16
J gene: TRBJ1-1
D gene: .
V gene: TRBV5-1
CDR3 DNA: TGCGCCAGCAGCCCGAAGAGACCGGAGACTTGGACTGAAGCTTTCTTT
CDR3 protein: CASSPKRPETWTEAFF

clone size: few
CDR3 length: 12
J gene: TRBJ1-1
D gene: .
V gene: TRBV5-1
CDR3 DNA: TGCGCCAGCAGCCGGGACCTCAGTGCGGCTTTCTTT
CDR3 protein: CASSRDLSAAFF

clone size: many
CDR3 length: 13
J gene: TRBJ2-5
D gene: .
V gene: TRBV28
CDR3 DNA: TGTGCCAGCAGGTGGGGACAACAAGAGACCCAGTACTTC
CDR3 protein: CASRWGQQETQYF

clone size: .
CDR3 length: 14
J gene: TRBJ1-1
D gene: .
V gene: TRBV20-1
CDR3 DNA: TGCAGTGCTAGAGATCCCCAGATGAACACTGAAGCTTTCTTT
CDR3 protein: CSARDPQMNTEAFF

clone size: many
CDR3 length: 14
J gene: TRBJ2-7
D gene: .
V gene: TRBV20-1
CDR3 DNA: TGCAGTGCTAGGTGGGACGGCAGTCCCTACGAGCAGTACTTC
CDR3 protein: CSARWDGSPYEQYF

clone size: .
CDR3 length: 14
J gene: TRBJ2-3
D gene: .
V gene: TRBV9
CDR3 DNA: TGTGCCAGCAGCCCATGGAGGGAGGCAGATACGCAGTATTTT
CDR3 protein: CASSPWREADTQYF

clone size: few
CDR3 length: 16
J gene: TRBJ2-2
D gene: TRBD2
V gene: TRBV20-1
CDR3 DNA: TGCAGTGCTAGGATGGGCGGGAGCGCCAACACCGGGGAGCTGTTTTTT
CDR3 protein: CSARMGGSANTGELFF

clone size: .
CDR3 length: 14
J gene: TRBJ1-1
D gene: .
V gene: TRBV25-1
CDR3 DNA: TGTGCCAGCAGTGACTACAGGGCAGGAGCTGAAGCTTTCTTT
CDR3 protein: CASSDYRAGAEAFF

clone size: few
CDR3 length: 13
J gene: TRBJ2-5
D gene: .
V gene: TRBV7-6
CDR3 DNA: TGTGCCAGCAGCTTAGTGAGGGGGGAGACCCAGTACTTC
CDR3 protein: CASSLVRGETQYF

clone size: .
CDR3 length: 14
J gene: TRBJ1-2
D gene: TRBD1
V gene: TRBV28
CDR3 DNA: TGTGCCAGCAGACGGGACAGAGCTAACTATGGCTACACCTTC
CDR3 protein: CASRRDRANYGYTF

clone size: few
CDR3 length: 16
J gene: TRBJ2-2
D gene: .
V gene: TRBV7-3
CDR3 DNA: TGTGCCAGCAGCTTAATCGGGGCAGGAAACACCGGGGAGCTGTTTTTT
CDR3 protein: CASSLIGAGNTGELFF

clone size: few
CDR3 length: 14
J gene: TRBJ2-7
D gene: .
V gene: TRBV27
CDR3 DNA: TGTGCCAGCAGTTTTACGATAACCCCCTACGAGCAGTACTTC
CDR3 protein: CASSFTITPYEQYF

clone size: once
CDR3 length: 15
J gene: TRBJ2-5
D gene: .
V gene: TRBV5-1
CDR3 DNA: TGCGCCAGCAGCTGGGGGACCAGGCCATGGGAGACCCAGTACTTC
CDR3 protein: CASSWGTRPWETQYF

clone size: many
CDR3 length: 13
J gene: TRBJ2-5
D gene: TRBD1
V gene: TRBV28
CDR3 DNA: TGTGCCAGCAAAGACAGGGGGAAAGAGACCCAGTACTTC
CDR3 protein: CASKDRGKETQYF

clone size: .
CDR3 length: 16
J gene: TRBJ2-2
D gene: .
V gene: TRBV6-5
CDR3 DNA: TGTGCCAGCAGTTACTATGGCTACCTGAACACCGGGGAGCTGTTTTTT
CDR3 protein: CASSYYGYLNTGELFF